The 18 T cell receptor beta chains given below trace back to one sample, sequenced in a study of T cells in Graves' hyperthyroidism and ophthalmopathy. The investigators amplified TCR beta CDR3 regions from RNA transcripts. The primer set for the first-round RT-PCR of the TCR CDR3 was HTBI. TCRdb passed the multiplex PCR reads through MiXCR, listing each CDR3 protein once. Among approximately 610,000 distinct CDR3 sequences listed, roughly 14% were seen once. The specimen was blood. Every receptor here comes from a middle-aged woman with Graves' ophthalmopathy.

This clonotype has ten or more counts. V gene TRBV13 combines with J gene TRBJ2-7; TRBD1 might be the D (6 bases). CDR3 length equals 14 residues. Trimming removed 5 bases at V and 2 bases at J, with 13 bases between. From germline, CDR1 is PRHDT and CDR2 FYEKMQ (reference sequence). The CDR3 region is CASSGRTEAYEQYF. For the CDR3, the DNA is TGTGCCAGCAGCGGGCGGACAGAGGCCTACGAGCAGTACTTC.

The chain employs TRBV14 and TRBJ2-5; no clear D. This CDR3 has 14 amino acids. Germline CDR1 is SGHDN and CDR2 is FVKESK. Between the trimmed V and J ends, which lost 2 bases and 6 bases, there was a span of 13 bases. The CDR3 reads CASSQPGSWKTQYF. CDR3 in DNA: TGTGCCAGCAGCCAACCCGGGTCGTGGAAGACCCAGTACTTC.

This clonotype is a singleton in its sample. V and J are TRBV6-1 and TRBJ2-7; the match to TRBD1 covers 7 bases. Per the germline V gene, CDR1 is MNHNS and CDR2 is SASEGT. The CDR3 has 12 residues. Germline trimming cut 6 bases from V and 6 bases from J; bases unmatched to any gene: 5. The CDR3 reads CASRWTGGEQYF. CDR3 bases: TGTGCCAGCAGGTGGACAGGAGGCGAGCAGTACTTC.

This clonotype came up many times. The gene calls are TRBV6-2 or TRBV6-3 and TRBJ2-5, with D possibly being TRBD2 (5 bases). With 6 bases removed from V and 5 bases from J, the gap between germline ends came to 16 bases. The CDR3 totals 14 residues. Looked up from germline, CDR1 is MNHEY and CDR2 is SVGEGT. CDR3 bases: TGTGCCAGCAGCCCACTGACTCGGGGTGAGACCCAGTACTTC. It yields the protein CASSPLTRGETQYF.

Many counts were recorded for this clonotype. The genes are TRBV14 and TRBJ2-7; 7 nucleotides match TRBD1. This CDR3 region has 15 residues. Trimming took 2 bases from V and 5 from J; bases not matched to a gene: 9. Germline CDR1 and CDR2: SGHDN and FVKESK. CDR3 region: CASSQRTGRRNEQYF. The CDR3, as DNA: TGTGCCAGCAGCCAACGGACAGGAAGGCGTAACGAGCAGTACTTC.

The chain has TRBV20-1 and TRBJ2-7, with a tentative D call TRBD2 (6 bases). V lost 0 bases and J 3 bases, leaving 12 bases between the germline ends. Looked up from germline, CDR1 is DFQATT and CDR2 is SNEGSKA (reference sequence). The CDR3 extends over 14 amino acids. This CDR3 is CSAREGTFLYEQYF. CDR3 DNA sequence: TGCAGTGCTAGAGAAGGGACTTTCCTCTACGAGCAGTACTTC.

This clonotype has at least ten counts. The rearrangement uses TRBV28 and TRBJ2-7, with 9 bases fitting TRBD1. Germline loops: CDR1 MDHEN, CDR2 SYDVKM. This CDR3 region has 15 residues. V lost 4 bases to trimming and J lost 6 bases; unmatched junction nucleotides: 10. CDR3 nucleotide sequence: TGTGCCAGCAGTTCAACTGGACAGGGGATCGGCGAGCAGTACTTC. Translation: CASSSTGQGIGEQYF.

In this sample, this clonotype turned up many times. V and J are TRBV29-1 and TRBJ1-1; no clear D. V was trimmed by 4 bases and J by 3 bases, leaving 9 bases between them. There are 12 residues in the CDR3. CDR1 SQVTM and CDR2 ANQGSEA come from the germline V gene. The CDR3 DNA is TGCAGCGTTGGGAGGCAGTACACTGAAGCTTTCTTT. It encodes CSVGRQYTEAFF.

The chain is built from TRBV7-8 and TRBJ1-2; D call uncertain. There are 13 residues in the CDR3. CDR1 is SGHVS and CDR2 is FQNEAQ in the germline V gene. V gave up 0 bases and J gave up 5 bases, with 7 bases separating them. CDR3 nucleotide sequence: TGTGCCAGCAGCTTAGCGATCGGGTATGGCTACACCTTC. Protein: CASSLAIGYGYTF.

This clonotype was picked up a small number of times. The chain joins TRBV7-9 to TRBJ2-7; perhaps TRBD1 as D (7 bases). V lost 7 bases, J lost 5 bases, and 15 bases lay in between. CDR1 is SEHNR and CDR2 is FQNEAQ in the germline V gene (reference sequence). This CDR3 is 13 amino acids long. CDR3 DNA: TGTGCCAGCACCGAGACAGGGAGGCACGAGCAGTACTTC. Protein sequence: CASTETGRHEQYF.

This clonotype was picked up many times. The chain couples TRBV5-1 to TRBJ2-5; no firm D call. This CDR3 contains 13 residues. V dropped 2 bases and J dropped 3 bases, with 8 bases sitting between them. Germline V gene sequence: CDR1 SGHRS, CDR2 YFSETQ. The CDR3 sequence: CASSLPEEETQYF. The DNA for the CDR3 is TGCGCCAGCAGCTTACCCGAGGAAGAGACCCAGTACTTC.

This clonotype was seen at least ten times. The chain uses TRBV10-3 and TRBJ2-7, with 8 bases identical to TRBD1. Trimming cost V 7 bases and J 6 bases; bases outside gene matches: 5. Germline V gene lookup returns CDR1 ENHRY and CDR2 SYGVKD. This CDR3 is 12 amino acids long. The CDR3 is CAITGTGGEQYF. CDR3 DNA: TGTGCCATCACCGGGACAGGAGGCGAGCAGTACTTC.

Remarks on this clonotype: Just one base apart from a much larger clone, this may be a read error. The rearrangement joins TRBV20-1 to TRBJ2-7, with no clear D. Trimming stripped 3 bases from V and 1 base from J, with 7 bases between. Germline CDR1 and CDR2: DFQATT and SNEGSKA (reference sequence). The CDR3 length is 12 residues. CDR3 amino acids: CSASTQSYEQYF. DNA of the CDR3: TGCAGTGCTAGTACCCAGTCCTACGAGCAGTACTTC.

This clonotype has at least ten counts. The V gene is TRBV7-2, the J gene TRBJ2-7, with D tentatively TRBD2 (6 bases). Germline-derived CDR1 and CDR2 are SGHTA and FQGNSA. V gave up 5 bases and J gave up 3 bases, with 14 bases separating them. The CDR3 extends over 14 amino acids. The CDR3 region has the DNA TGTGCCAGCAGCGCGGGACTTGGAAGCTACGAGCAGTACTTC. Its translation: CASSAGLGSYEQYF. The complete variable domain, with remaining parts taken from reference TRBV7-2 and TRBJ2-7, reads GAGVSQSPSNKVTEKGKDVELRCDPISGHTALYWYRQSLGQGLEFLIYFQGNSAPDKSGLPSDRFSAERTGGSVSTLTIQRTQQEDSAVYLCASSAGLGSYEQYFGPGTRLTVT.

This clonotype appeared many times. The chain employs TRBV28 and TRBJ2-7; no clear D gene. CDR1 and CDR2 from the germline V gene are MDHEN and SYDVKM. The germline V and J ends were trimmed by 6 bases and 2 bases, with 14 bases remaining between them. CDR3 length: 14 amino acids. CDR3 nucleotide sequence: TGTGCCAGCAGGGAATGGGGTGGGGCCTACGAGCAGTACTTC. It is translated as CASREWGGAYEQYF.

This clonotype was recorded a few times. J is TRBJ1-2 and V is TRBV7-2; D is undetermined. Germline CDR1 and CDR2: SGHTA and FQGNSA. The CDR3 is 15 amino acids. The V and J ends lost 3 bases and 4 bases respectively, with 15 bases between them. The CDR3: CASSFPWEVLYGYTF. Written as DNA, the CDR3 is TGTGCCAGCAGCTTCCCCTGGGAAGTTCTCTATGGCTACACCTTC.

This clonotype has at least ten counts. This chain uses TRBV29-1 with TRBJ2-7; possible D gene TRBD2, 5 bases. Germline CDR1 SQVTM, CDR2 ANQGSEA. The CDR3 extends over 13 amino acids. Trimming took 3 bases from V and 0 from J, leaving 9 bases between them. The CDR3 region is CSVDSGSSYEQYF. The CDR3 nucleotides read TGCAGCGTTGACTCGGGGAGCTCCTACGAGCAGTACTTC.

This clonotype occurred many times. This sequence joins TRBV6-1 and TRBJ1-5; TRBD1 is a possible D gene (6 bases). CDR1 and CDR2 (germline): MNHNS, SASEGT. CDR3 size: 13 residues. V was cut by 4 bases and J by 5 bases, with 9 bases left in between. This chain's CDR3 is CASSGDIYQPQHF. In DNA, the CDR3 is TGTGCCAGCAGTGGGGACATCTATCAGCCCCAGCATTTT.